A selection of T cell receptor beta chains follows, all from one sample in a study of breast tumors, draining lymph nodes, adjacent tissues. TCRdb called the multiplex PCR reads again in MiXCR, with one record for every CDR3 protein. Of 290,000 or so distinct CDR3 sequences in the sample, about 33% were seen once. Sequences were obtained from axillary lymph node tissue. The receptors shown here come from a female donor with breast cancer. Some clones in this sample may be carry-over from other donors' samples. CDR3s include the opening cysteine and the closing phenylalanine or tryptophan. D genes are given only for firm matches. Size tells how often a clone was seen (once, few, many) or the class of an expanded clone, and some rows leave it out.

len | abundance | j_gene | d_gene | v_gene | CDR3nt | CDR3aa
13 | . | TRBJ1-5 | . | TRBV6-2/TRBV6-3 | TGTGCCAGCAGTTACGTGGCCAATCAGCCCCAGCATTTT | CASSYVANQPQHF
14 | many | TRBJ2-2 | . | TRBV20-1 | TGCAGTGCCGAGGTGGGGAAGAACACCGGGGAGCTGTTTTTT | CSAEVGKNTGELFF
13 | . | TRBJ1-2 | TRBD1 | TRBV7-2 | TGTGCCAGCAGTCCCGGACAGGGGACCGGAAACACCTTC | CASSPGQGTGNTF
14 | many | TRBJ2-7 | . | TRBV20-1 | TGCAGTGCTAGAGATCAGGACTACTCATACGAGCAGTACTTC | CSARDQDYSYEQYF
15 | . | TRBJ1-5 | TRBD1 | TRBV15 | TGTGCCACCAGCAGGGGTCGGACAGGGGTCCAGCCCCAGCATTTT | CATSRGRTGVQPQHF
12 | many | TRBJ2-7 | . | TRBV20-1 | TGCAGTGTGGTGCAAACGTCGTCCGAGCAGTACTTC | CSVVQTSSEQYF
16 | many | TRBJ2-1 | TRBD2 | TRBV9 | TGTGCCAGCAGCGAGGCTAGCGGGAGGGCCTTCAATGAGCAGTTCTTC | CASSEASGRAFNEQFF
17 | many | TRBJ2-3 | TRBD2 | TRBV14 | TGTGCCAGCAGCCAAGTGCTAGCGGTCCCCAGCACAGATACGCAGTATTTT | CASSQVLAVPSTDTQYF
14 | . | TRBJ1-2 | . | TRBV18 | TGTGCCAGCTCAACCTTCAAAGGGGACTATGGCTACACCTTC | CASSTFKGDYGYTF
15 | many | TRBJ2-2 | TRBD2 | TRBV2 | TGTGCCAGCAGTGTAGCGGGAGGGCATTCCGGGGAGCTGTTTTTT | CASSVAGGHSGELFF
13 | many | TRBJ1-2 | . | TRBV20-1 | TGCAGTGCTAGAGATGCGGTCTCCAACGAGTCCGACTTC | CSARDAVSNESDF
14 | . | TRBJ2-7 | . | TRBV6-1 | TGTGCCAGCAGTGAAGTTGGCGGGAAGGCCTTGCAGTACTTC | CASSEVGGKALQYF
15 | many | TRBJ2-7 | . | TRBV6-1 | TGTGCCAGCAGTGAAGCTGGGCAGTTCCCCTACGAGCAGTACTTC | CASSEAGQFPYEQYF
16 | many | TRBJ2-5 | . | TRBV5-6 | TGTGCCAGCAGCTTGGAGAGGAGGGCCGTTTCAGAGACCCAGTACTTC | CASSLERRAVSETQYF
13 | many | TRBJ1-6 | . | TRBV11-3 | TGTGCCAGCAGACCGCAGGGAAATTCACCCCTCCACTTT | CASRPQGNSPLHF
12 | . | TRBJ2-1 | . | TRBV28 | TGTGCCAGCAGCCGCGACGTAGTAGGCGGTGTCTTC | CASSRDVVGGVF
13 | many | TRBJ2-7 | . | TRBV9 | TGTGCCAGCAGCGTAGGTCAGGGTGACGAGCAGTACTTC | CASSVGQGDEQYF
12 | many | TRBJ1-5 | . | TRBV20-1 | TGCAGTGCTAAGTATAGCAATCAGCCCCAGCATTTT | CSAKYSNQPQHF
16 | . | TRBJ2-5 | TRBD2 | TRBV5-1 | TGCGCCAGCAGCTCAGGACTAGCGGCGTACCAAGAGACCCAGTACTTC | CASSSGLAAYQETQYF
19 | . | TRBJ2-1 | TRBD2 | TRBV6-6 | TGTGCCAGCAGTAAAGGGACTAGCGGGAGGTGGGGCTCCTACAATGAGCAGTTCTTC | CASSKGTSGRWGSYNEQFF
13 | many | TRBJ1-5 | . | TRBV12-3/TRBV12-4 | TGTGCCAGCAGTCTACAGAGCAATCAGCCCCAGCATTTT | CASSLQSNQPQHF
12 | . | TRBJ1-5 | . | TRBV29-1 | TGCAGCTTGGCGGCAGGGAGTCAGCCCCAGCATTTT | CSLAAGSQPQHF
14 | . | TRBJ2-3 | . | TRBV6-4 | TGTGCCAGCAGTCAACTGGGACGCTCGGATACGCAGTATTTT | CASSQLGRSDTQYF
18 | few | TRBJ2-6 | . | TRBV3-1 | TGTGCCAGCAGCCAAGGGGGAGTATTGAGCTCTGGGGCCAACGTCCTGACTTTC | CASSQGGVLSSGANVLTF
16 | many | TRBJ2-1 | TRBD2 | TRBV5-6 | TGTGCCAGCAGCACGACTAGCGGGAGGATTAACAATGAGCAGTTCTTC | CASSTTSGRINNEQFF
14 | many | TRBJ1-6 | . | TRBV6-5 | TGTGCCAGCAGTTCCGCGGCTATTCATTCACCCCTCCACTTT | CASSSAAIHSPLHF
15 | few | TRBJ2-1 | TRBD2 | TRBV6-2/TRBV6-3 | TGTGCCAGCACCCACGGGACTAGCGGGTGGTATGAGCAGTTCTTC | CASTHGTSGWYEQFF
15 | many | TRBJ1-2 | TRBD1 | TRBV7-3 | TGTGCCAGCAGCGAGACAGGGGAAGGCTTCGATGGCTACACCTTC | CASSETGEGFDGYTF
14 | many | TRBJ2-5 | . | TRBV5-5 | TGTGCCAGCAGCCCCCAAGCGGCTCAAGAGACCCAGTACTTC | CASSPQAAQETQYF
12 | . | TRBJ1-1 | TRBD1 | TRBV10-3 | TGTGCCATCAGTGAGCAGGACAGGGTGGCTTTCTTT | CAISEQDRVAFF
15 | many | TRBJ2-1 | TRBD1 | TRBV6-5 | TGTGCCAGCAGCCGGACAGGGGGTTCCTACAATGAGCAGTTCTTC | CASSRTGGSYNEQFF
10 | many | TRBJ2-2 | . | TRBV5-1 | TGCGCCAGTTGTACCGGGGAGCTGTTTTTT | CASCTGELFF
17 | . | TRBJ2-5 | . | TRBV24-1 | TGTGCCACCAGTGATGGCCCCGGGAATAACAAACAAGAGACCCAGTACTTC | CATSDGPGNNKQETQYF
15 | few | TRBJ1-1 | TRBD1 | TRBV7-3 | TGTGCCAGCAGCTTAATGTCAGGAGGACAGGCAGAAGCTTTCTTT | CASSLMSGGQAEAFF
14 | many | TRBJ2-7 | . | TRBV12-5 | TGTGCTAGTGGTTCTACCAGGGGTTCCTACGAGCAGTACTTC | CASGSTRGSYEQYF
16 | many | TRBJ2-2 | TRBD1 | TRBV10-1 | TGCGCCAGCAGTGATAGGGGGCTAGGGAACACCGGGGAGCTGTTTTTT | CASSDRGLGNTGELFF
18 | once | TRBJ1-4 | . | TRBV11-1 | TGTGCCAGCAGCTTAACACCCGGGACACTAACTTACAATGAAAAACTGTTTTTT | CASSLTPGTLTYNEKLFF
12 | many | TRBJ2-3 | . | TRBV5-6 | TGTGCCAGCAGCTTTTGGTCGGGAACGCAGTATTTT | CASSFWSGTQYF
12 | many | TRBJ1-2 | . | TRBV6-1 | TGTGCCAGCAGGGAAACAGGTGTCAGCTACACCTTC | CASRETGVSYTF
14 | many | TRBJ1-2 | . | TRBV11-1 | TGTGCCAGCAGCTCCCGCCGGCGACCCTATGGCTACACCTTC | CASSSRRRPYGYTF
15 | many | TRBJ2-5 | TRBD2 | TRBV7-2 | TGTGCCAGCAGCAGAACGGGACTAGCGGAAGAGACCCAGTACTTC | CASSRTGLAEETQYF
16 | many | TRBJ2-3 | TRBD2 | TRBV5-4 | TGTGCCAGCAGCTGGCGGACTAGCGGGAGATGGGTTACGCAGTATTTT | CASSWRTSGRWVTQYF
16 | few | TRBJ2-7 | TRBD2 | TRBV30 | TGTGCCTGGAGTTACGGACTAGCGGGAGGTTCCTACGAGCAGTACTTC | CAWSYGLAGGSYEQYF
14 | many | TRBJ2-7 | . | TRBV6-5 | TGTGCCAGCAGATCCGGGACCGTAACCTACGAGCAGTACTTC | CASRSGTVTYEQYF
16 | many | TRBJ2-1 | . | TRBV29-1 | TGCAGCGTTGATCGGAGTGGAGCCGGGGCTTACAATGAGCAGTTCTTC | CSVDRSGAGAYNEQFF
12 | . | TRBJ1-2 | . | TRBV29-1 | TGTAACGTTGATATGCCAGGGGATGGCTACACCTTC | CNVDMPGDGYTF
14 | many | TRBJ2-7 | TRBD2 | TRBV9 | TGTGCCAGCAGCGTGGCGGGAGATATGAGGGAGCAGTACTTC | CASSVAGDMREQYF
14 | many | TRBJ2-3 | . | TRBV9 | TGTGCCAGCAGCGTTTACGGGGGACCAGATACGCAGTATTTT | CASSVYGGPDTQYF
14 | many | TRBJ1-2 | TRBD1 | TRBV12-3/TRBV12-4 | TGTGCCAGCAGTCTTAGACAGGGCCTAAGGGGCTACACCTTC | CASSLRQGLRGYTF
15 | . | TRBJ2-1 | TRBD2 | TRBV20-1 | TGCAGTGCTAGAGATGCGCGGGCGGGAGCAAATGAGCAGTTCTTC | CSARDARAGANEQFF
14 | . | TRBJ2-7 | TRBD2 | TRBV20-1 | TGCAGCGCTACCAGACTAGCGGGAGGAACCGAGCAGTACTTC | CSATRLAGGTEQYF
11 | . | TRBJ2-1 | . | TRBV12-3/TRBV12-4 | TGTGCCAGCAGTGACCGGGAAGAGCAGTTCTTC | CASSDREEQFF
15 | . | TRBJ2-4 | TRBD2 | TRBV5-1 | TGCGCCAGCAGCTTGGAGGGCGGGAGGTTAAACATTCAGTACTTC | CASSLEGGRLNIQYF